This T cell receptor (beta chain) was sequenced during a study of shared clonotypes between healthy human individuals. Study-level findings and limits: Large sequencing depth failed to make sorted-subset sequencing complete, rarefaction showed.

The CDR3 totals 17 residues. Germline V gene lookup returns CDR1 SGHTS and CDR2 YDEGEE. The V and J ends lost 2 bases and 6 bases, in that order; junction bases with no gene match: 12. How the authors handled the data: As immunoSEQ supplied junction-only sequences (without quality scores), filtering differed. Assay: immunoSEQ multiplex PCR; the TCRdb copy retains only in-frame clones and omits some. The DNA gave D and trimming, while V, J and clone size come from that table. Here the sample spans 1,500,000 or so clones, approximately 98.5% being singletons. About this clone itself: Its antigen is unknown.

Sequencing used naive CD4+ T cells sorted from blood. Stated subset: CD45RA+ positively selected. The rearrangement uses TRBV5-8 and TRBJ2-3; 10 nucleotides line up with TRBD2. The sequence came from a young man in good health. CDR3 bases: TGTGCCAGCAGCTTACAGCGGGAGGGCCTTCCCACGGATACGCAGTATTTT. It is translated as CASSLQREGLPTDTQYF.